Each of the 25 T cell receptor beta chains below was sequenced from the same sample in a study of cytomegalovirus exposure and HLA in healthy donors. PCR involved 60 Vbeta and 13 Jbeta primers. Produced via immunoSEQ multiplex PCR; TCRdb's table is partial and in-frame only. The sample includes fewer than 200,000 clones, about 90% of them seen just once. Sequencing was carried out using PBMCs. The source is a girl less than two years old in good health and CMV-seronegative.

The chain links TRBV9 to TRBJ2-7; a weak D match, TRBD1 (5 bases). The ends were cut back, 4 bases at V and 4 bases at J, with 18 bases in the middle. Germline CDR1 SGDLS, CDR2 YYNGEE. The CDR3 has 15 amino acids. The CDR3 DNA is TGTGCCAGCAGCCACGGTGGCGGCAGGGCTTACGAGCAGTACTTC. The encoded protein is CASSHGGGRAYEQYF.

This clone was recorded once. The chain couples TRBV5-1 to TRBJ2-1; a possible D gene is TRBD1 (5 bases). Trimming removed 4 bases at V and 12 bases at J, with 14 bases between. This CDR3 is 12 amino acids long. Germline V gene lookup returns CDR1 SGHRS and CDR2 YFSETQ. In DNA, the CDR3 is TGCGCCAGCAGCCTAACAATAGACAGGCAGTTCTTC. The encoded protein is CASSLTIDRQFF.

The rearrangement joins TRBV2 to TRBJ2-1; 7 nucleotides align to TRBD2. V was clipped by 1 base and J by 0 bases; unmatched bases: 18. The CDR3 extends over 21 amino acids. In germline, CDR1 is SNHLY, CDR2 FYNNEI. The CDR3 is CASSEDGAPVGGKSSYNEQFF. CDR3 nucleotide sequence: TGTGCCAGCAGTGAAGATGGGGCACCAGTGGGGGGGAAAAGCTCCTACAATGAGCAGTTCTTC. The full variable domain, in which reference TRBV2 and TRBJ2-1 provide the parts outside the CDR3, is EPEVTQTPSHQVTQMGQEVILRCVPISNHLYFYWYRQILGQKVEFLVSFYNNEISEKSEIFDDQFSVERPDGSNFTLKIRSTKLEDSAMYFCASSEDGAPVGGKSSYNEQFFGPGTRLTVL.

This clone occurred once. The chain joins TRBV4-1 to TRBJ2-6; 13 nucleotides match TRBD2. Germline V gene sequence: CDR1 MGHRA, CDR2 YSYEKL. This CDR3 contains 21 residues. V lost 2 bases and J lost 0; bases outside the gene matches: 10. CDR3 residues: CASSQPSPTSGGPSGANVLTF. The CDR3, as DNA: TGCGCCAGCAGCCAACCTTCCCCGACTAGCGGGGGGCCCTCTGGGGCCAACGTCCTGACTTTC.

The chain's CDR3 is CASSSTSGSYNEQFF. The CDR3 bases are TGTGCCAGCAGCTCGACTAGCGGCTCCTACAATGAGCAGTTCTTC. The rearrangement links TRBV7-3 to TRBJ2-1; TRBD2 agrees at 9 bases. CDR3 length equals 15 residues. From germline, CDR1 is SGHTA and CDR2 FQGTGA. V shed 4 bases and J 0 bases; nucleotides not matched to a gene: 1.

CDR3 DNA sequence: TGCGCCAGCAGCTTCGGTGGGGGCTTTGTCGAGCAGTACTTC. It specifies CASSFGGGFVEQYF. The chain has TRBV5-1 and TRBJ2-7; a weak D match, TRBD1 (6 bases). Deletions cut 2 bases from V and 6 bases from J, with 15 bases between. In germline, CDR1 is SGHRS, CDR2 YFSETQ. This CDR3 has 14 amino acids.

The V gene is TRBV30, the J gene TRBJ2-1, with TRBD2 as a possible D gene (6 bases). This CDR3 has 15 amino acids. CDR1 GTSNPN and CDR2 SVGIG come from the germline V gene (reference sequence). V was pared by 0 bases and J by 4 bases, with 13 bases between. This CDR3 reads CAWSVRGDWYNEQFF. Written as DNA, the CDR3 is TGTGCCTGGAGTGTACGAGGGGACTGGTACAATGAGCAGTTCTTC.

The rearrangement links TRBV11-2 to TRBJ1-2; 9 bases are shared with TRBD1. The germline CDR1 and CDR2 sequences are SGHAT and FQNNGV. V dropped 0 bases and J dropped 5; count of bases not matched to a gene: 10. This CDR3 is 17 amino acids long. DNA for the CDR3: TGTGCCAGCAGCTTAGAGAACGAGGACAGGGGAGTTTATGGCTACACCTTC. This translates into CASSLENEDRGVYGYTF.

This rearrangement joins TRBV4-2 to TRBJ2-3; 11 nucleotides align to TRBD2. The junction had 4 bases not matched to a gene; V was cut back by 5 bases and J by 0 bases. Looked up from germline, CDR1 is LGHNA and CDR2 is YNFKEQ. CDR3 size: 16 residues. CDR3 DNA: TGTGCCAGCAGCGGACTAGCGGGCGCTAGCACAGATACGCAGTATTTT. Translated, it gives CASSGLAGASTDTQYF.

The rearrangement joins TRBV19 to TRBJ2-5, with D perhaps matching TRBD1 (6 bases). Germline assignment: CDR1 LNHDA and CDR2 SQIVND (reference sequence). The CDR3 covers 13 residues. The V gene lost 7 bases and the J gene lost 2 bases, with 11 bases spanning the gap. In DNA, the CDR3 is TGTGCCAGTACGGGACACCGACAAGAGACCCAGTACTTC. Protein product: CASTGHRQETQYF.

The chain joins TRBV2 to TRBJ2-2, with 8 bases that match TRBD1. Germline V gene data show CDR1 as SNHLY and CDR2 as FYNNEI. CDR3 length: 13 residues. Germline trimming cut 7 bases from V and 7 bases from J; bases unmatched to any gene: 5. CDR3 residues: CASNEQGGGELFF. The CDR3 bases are TGTGCCAGCAACGAACAGGGGGGCGGGGAGCTGTTTTTT.

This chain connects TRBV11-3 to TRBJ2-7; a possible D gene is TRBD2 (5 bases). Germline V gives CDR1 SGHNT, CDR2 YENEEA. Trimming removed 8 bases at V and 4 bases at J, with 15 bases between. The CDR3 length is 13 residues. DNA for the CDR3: TGTGCCAGCCGGGGAACTAGACCTTACGAGCAGTACTTC. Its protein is CASRGTRPYEQYF.

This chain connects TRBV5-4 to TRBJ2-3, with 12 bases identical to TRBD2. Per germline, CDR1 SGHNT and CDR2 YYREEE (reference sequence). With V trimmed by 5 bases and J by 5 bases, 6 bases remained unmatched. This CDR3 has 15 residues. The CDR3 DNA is TGTGCCAGCAGTTACGGGGGACTAGCGGGAGATACGCAGTATTTT. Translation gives CASSYGGLAGDTQYF.

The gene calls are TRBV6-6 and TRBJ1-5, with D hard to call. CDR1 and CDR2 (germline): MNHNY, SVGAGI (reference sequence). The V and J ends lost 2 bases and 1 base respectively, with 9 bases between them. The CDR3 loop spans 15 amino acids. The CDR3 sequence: CASSYGEDSNQPQHF. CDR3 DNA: TGTGCCAGCAGTTACGGGGAGGACAGCAATCAGCCCCAGCATTTT.

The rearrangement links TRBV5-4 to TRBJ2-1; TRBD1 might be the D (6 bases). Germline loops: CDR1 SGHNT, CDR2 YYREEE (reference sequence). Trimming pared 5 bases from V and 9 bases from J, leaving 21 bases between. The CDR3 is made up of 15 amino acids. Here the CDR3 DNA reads TGTGCCAGCAGGGGGAGTGACAGGTCGACGGTTGAGCAGTTCTTC. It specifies CASRGSDRSTVEQFF.

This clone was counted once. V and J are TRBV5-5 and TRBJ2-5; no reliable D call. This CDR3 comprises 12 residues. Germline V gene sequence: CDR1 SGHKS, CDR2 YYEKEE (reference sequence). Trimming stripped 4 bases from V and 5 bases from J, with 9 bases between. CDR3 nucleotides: TGTGCCAGCAGCGCTATTGTGGAGACCCAGTACTTC. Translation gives CASSAIVETQYF.

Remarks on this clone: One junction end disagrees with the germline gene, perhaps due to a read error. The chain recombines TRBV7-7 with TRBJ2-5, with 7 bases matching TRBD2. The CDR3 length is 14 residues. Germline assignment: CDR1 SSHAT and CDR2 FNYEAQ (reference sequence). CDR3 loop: CASSDWAGEETQYF. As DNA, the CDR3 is TGTGCTAGCAGCGATTGGGCGGGAGAAGAGACCCAGTACTTC.

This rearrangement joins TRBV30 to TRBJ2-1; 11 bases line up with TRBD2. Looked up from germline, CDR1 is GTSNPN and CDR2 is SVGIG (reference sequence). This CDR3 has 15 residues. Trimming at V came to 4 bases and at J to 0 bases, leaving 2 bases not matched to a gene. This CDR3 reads CAWIAGGSSYNEQFF. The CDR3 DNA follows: TGTGCCTGGATAGCGGGGGGGAGCTCCTACAATGAGCAGTTCTTC.

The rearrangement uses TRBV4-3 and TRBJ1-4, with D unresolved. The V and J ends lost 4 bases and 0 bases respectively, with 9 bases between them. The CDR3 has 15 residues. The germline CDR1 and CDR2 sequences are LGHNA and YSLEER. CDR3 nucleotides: TGCGCCAGCAGCCTTTCAGGATCAACTAATGAAAAACTGTTTTTT. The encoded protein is CASSLSGSTNEKLFF.

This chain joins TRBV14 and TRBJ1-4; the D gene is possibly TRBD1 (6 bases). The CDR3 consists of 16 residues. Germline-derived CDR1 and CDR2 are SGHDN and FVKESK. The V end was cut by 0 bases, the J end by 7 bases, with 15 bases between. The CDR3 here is CASSQDVAGASEKLFF. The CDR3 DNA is TGTGCCAGCAGCCAAGATGTAGCGGGGGCGAGTGAAAAACTGTTTTTT.

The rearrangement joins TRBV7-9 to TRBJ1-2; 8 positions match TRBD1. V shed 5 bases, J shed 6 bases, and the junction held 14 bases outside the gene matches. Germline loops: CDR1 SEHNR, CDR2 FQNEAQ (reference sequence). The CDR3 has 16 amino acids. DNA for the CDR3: TGTGCCAGCAGCCCGCCCCGCCGGGACAGGCGACATGGCTACACCTTC. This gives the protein CASSPPRRDRRHGYTF.

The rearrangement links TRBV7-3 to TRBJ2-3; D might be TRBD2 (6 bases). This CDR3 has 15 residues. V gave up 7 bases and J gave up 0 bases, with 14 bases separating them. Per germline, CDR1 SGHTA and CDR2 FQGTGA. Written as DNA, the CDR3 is TGTGCCAGCACCTATAGCGGAATTAGCACAGATACGCAGTATTTT. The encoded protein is CASTYSGISTDTQYF.

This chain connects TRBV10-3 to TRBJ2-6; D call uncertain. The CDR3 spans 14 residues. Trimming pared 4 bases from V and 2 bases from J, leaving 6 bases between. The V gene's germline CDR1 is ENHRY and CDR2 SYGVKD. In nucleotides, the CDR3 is TGTGCCATCAGTGGGGCACCTGGGGCCAACGTCCTGACTTTC. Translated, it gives CAISGAPGANVLTF.

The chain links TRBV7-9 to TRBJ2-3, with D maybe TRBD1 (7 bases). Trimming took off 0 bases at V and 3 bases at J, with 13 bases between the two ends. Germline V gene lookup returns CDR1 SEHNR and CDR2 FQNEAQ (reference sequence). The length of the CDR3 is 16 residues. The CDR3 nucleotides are TGTGCCAGCAGCTTAGCAGGGGGCGGGATAACAGATACGCAGTATTTT. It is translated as CASSLAGGGITDTQYF. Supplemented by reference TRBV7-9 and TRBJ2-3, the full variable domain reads DTGVSQNPRHKITKRGQNVTFRCDPISEHNRLYWYRQTLGQGPEFLTYFQNEAQLEKSRLLSDRFSAERPKGSFSTLEIQRTEQGDSAMYLCASSLAGGGITDTQYFGPGTRLTVL.

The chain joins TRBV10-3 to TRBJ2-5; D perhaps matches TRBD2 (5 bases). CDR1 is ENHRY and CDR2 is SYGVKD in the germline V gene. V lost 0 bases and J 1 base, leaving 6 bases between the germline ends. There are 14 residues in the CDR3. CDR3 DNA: TGTGCCATCAGTGAGTCCAGCGGCCAAGAGACCCAGTACTTC. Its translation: CAISESSGQETQYF.